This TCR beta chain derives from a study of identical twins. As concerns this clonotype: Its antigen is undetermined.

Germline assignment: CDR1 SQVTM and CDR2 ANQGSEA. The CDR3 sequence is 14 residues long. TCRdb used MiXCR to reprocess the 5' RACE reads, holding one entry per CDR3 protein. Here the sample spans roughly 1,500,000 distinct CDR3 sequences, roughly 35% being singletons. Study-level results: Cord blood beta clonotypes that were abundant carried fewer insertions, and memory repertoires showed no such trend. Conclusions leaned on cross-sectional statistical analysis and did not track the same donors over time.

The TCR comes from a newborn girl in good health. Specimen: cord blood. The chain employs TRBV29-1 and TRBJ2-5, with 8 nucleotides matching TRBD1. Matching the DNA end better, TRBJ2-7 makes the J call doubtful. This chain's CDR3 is CSVQTTGVEDEQYF. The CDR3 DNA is TGCAGCGTCCAAACGACAGGGGTCGAGGACGAGCAGTACTTC.